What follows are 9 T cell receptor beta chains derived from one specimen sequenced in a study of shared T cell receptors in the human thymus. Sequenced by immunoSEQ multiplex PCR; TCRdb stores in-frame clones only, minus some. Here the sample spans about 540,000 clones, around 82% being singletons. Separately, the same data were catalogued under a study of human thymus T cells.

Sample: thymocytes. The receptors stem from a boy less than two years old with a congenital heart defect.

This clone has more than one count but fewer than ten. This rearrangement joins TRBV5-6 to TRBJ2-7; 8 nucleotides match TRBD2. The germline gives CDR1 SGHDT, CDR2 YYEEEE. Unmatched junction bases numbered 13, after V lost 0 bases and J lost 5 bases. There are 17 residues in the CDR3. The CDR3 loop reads CASSLGPGLVVFHEQYF. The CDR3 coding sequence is TGTGCCAGCAGCTTGGGCCCGGGACTAGTTGTTTTTCACGAGCAGTACTTC.

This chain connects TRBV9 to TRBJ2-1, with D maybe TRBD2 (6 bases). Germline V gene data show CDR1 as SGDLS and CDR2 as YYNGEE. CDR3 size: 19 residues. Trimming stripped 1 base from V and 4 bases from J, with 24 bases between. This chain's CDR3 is CASSVRGQGWAGRYNEQFF. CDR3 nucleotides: TGTGCCAGCAGCGTAAGGGGTCAGGGTTGGGCGGGACGGTACAATGAGCAGTTCTTC.

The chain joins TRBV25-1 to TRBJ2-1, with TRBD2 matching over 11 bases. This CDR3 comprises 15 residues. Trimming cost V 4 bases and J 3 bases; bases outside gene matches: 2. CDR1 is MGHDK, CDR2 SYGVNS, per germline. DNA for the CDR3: TGTGCCAGCAGTGTTACTAGCGGGAGCTACAATGAGCAGTTCTTC. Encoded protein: CASSVTSGSYNEQFF.

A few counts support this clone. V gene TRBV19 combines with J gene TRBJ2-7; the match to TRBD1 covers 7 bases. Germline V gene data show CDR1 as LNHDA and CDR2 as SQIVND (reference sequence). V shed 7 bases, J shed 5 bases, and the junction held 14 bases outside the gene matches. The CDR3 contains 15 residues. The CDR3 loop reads CASNSGTEVGNEQYF. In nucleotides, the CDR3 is TGTGCCAGTAACTCCGGGACAGAGGTCGGTAACGAGCAGTACTTC.

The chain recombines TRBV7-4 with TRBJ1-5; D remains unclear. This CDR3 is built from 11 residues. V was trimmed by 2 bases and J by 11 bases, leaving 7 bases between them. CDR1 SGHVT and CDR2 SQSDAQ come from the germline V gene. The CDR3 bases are TGTGCCAGCAGCTTACTCAGGACCCAGCATTTT. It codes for CASSLLRTQHF.

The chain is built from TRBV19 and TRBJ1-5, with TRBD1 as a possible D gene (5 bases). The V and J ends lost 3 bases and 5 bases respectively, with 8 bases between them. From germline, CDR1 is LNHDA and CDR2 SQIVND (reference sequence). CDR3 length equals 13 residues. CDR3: CASSIWGDQPQHF. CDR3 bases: TGTGCCAGTAGTATTTGGGGGGATCAGCCCCAGCATTTT.

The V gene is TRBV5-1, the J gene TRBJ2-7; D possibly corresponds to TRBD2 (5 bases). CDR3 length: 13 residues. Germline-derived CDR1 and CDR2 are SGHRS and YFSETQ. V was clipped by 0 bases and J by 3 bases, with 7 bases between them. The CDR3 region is CASSLAGLYEQYF. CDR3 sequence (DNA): TGCGCCAGCAGCTTGGCCGGACTCTACGAGCAGTACTTC.

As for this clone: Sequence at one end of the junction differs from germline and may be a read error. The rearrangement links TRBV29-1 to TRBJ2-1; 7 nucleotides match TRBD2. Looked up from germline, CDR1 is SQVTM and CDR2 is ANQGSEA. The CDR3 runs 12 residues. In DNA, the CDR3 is TGCAGCGTTGAACTGGCGGGGGTTAGGCGAATCTTC. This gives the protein CSVELAGVRRIF.

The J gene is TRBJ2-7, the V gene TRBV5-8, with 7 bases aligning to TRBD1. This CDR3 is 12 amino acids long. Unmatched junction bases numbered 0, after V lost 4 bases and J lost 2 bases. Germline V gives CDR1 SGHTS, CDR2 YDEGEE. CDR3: CASSQGAYEQYF. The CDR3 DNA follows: TGTGCCAGCAGCCAGGGGGCCTACGAGCAGTACTTC.